This is a list of T cell receptor beta chains from one sample in a study of T and B cells in COVID-19 patients. TCRdb reprocessed the multiplex PCR reads with MiXCR, giving one entry per CDR3 protein. The data contain around 10,000 distinct CDR3 sequences, around 34% of them seen just once; the ten biggest clones take up 18%. Sequenced sample: blood. The receptors shown here come from a human donor with active COVID-19. CDR3s include the opening cysteine and the closing phenylalanine or tryptophan. A D gene is named only where the DNA matches it firmly. Clone size is given for some rows only: seen once, a few or many times, or a class if the clone is expanded.

clone size | J gene | V gene | D gene | CDR3 protein | CDR3 DNA
few | TRBJ2-5 | TRBV6-1 | - | CASSAPGLEGTQYF | TGTGCCAGCAGCGCCCCGGGCCTCGAAGGGACCCAGTACTTC
- | TRBJ1-1 | TRBV19 | - | CASKVRGMNTEAFF | TGTGCCAGTAAAGTACGGGGGATGAACACTGAAGCTTTCTTT
- | TRBJ2-5 | TRBV6-5 | - | CASSLQETQYF | TGTGCCAGCAGCCTCCAAGAGACCCAGTACTTC
hyperexpanded | TRBJ2-5 | TRBV15 | - | CATSRDSPQETQYF | TGTGCCACCAGCAGGGACTCCCCGCAAGAGACCCAGTACTTC
medium-sized | TRBJ2-3 | TRBV19 | TRBD2 | CASSPLAGAGRGTDTQYF | TGTGCCAGTAGTCCTCTAGCGGGGGCCGGCCGTGGCACAGATACGCAGTATTTT
- | TRBJ2-2 | TRBV5-1 | - | CASRPRAGRNGELFF | TGCGCCAGCAGACCCCGGGCCGGAAGGAACGGGGAGCTGTTTTTT
- | TRBJ2-3 | TRBV6-2/TRBV6-3 | TRBD2 | CASSGLAGATDTQYF | TGTGCCAGCAGTGGACTAGCGGGGGCAACAGATACGCAGTATTTT
medium-sized | TRBJ2-7 | TRBV27 | TRBD1 | CASSGQDNSYEQYF | TGTGCCAGCAGTGGACAGGATAACTCCTACGAGCAGTACTTC
medium-sized | TRBJ1-4 | TRBV29-1 | - | CSAGGGLWEKLFF | TGCAGCGCCGGGGGAGGGTTATGGGAAAAACTGTTTTTT
medium-sized | TRBJ2-1 | TRBV12-3/TRBV12-4 | TRBD1 | CASSLLGTGYNEQFF | TGTGCCAGCAGTTTACTGGGGACAGGTTACAATGAGCAGTTCTTC
few | TRBJ1-5 | TRBV6-5 | - | CASSYSSPKSNQPQHF | TGTGCCAGCAGTTACTCGTCTCCTAAGAGCAATCAGCCCCAGCATTTT
medium-sized | TRBJ2-2 | TRBV19 | - | CATYRGENTGELFF | TGTGCCACCTATAGAGGGGAGAACACCGGGGAGCTGTTTTTT
- | TRBJ1-1 | TRBV20-1 | - | CSAPHRDGNTEAFF | TGCAGTGCTCCCCACAGGGACGGTAACACTGAAGCTTTCTTT
- | TRBJ2-1 | TRBV6-5 | TRBD2 | CASSSLAGVANEQFF | TGTGCCAGCAGCTCACTAGCGGGGGTTGCCAATGAGCAGTTCTTC
once | TRBJ1-6 | TRBV6-5 | - | CAGSRTYRAGDNSPLHF | TGTGCCGGCAGCCGCACCTACAGGGCGGGGGATAATTCACCCCTCCACTTT
- | TRBJ2-2 | TRBV5-6 | - | CASSLRGGTGELFF | TGTGCCAGCAGCTTGAGGGGGGGCACCGGGGAGCTGTTTTTT
medium-sized | TRBJ1-2 | TRBV15 | - | CATSRNSRYTF | TGTGCCACCAGCAGAAACAGCCGCTACACCTTC
few | TRBJ2-5 | TRBV7-9 | - | CASSAPLEYQETQYF | TGTGCCAGCAGCGCACCCCTCGAGTACCAAGAGACCCAGTACTTC
few | TRBJ2-7 | TRBV6-5 | - | CASSYSVLYEQYF | TGTGCCAGCAGTTACTCGGTTCTCTACGAGCAGTACTTC
- | TRBJ1-2 | TRBV6-5 | TRBD1 | CASSYRGQGEVGYGYTF | TGTGCCAGCAGTTACCGGGGACAGGGCGAGGTTGGCTATGGCTACACCTTC
few | TRBJ1-2 | TRBV4-3 | - | CASSQTGNYGYTF | TGCGCCAGCAGCCAAACAGGGAACTATGGCTACACCTTC
- | TRBJ1-4 | TRBV6-5 | TRBD1 | CAISRQGRNEKLFF | TGTGCCATCAGTCGACAGGGGCGGAATGAAAAACTGTTTTTT
- | TRBJ2-1 | TRBV5-1 | - | CASSLGGRGEQFF | TGCGCCAGCAGCTTGGGGGGTAGGGGTGAGCAGTTCTTC
- | TRBJ2-1 | TRBV20-1 | - | CSARGGGASSSYNEQFF | TGCAGTGCTAGAGGAGGGGGGGCCTCGAGCTCCTACAATGAGCAGTTCTTC
- | TRBJ2-3 | TRBV6-2/TRBV6-3 | - | CASSTSTTDTQYF | TGTGCCAGCAGCACTTCGACCACAGATACGCAGTATTTT
medium-sized | TRBJ1-5 | TRBV15 | - | CATSTDLSNQPQHF | TGTGCCACCAGCACGGATTTAAGCAATCAGCCCCAGCATTTT
- | TRBJ2-5 | TRBV4-3 | - | CASSQGRWETQYF | TGCGCCAGCAGCCAAGGGAGATGGGAGACCCAGTACTTC
- | TRBJ2-6 | TRBV6-4 | - | CASSPRTPSGANVLTF | TGTGCCAGCAGCCCTCGGACACCCTCTGGGGCCAACGTCCTGACTTTC
- | TRBJ1-3 | TRBV28 | - | CASSFRAFGRGGNTIYF | TGTGCCAGCAGTTTCCGGGCTTTCGGTAGGGGTGGAAACACCATATATTTT
medium-sized | TRBJ2-1 | TRBV13 | - | CASSLEGTIVEQFF | TGTGCCAGCAGCTTAGAGGGGACAATCGTTGAGCAGTTCTTC
- | TRBJ2-4 | TRBV5-6 | - | CASSLQQGKNIQYF | TGTGCCAGCAGCTTACAACAGGGCAAAAACATTCAGTACTTC
few | TRBJ2-1 | TRBV24-1 | TRBD2 | CATSDPSGGGGNEQFF | TGTGCCACCAGTGATCCGAGCGGGGGGGGAGGCAATGAGCAGTTCTTC
few | TRBJ2-1 | TRBV7-9 | TRBD2 | CASSLGLADYNEQFF | TGTGCCAGCAGCCTGGGACTAGCGGATTACAATGAGCAGTTCTTC
- | TRBJ2-5 | TRBV20-1 | TRBD2 | CSANPTTSPIQETQYF | TGCAGTGCCAACCCCACGACTAGCCCTATCCAAGAGACCCAGTACTTC
- | TRBJ1-1 | TRBV6-5 | - | CASRAQGATNTEAFF | TGTGCCAGCAGGGCTCAGGGAGCTACGAACACTGAAGCTTTCTTT
medium-sized | TRBJ1-5 | TRBV29-1 | TRBD1 | CSVLTGRGTQPQHF | TGCAGCGTCTTGACAGGGAGAGGAACCCAGCCCCAGCATTTT
medium-sized | TRBJ2-7 | TRBV6-1 | TRBD1 | CASSEEGTASYEQYF | TGTGCCAGCAGTGAAGAAGGGACAGCCTCCTACGAGCAGTACTTC